This TCR beta chain was profiled in a study of identical twins. This clonotype occurred a few times. Germline trimming cut 0 bases from V and 3 bases from J; bases unmatched to any gene: 2. This CDR3 has 15 residues. Germline V gene sequence: CDR1 MNHEY, CDR2 SMNVEV (reference sequence). In TCRdb, the 5' RACE reads were re-called with MiXCR into one record per CDR3 protein. The table includes some 240,000 distinct CDR3 sequences, about 8% detected once. These same records also appear under a second study, on yellow fever vaccine responses in identical twins.

Sequencing used CD8+ T cells sorted from blood. The chain links TRBV27 to TRBJ2-3; 8 bases agree with TRBD1. This sequence was found in a woman younger than 35 in good health. In DNA, the CDR3 is TGTGCCAGCAGTTTATCCGGACAGGGTACAGATACGCAGTATTTT. Translation gives CASSLSGQGTDTQYF.